This T cell receptor beta chain was identified in a study of T-cell reconstitution after alpha-beta-depleted transplantation in children. A note on this clonotype: The antigen is not known.

Study conclusions and caveats: Several hundred expanded graft clones reportedly gave rise to the alpha-beta T cells present about two months after transplant. Fresh T-cell production supplied most of the T-cell counts and diversity seen one year after transplant. Several patients had high TCRbeta diversity at day 60; it came from surviving recipient T cells and thymic progenitors.

Preparation of the TCRbeta library involved a method that used unique molecular identifiers. MiXCR was run by TCRdb on the PCR reads, yielding one entry per CDR3 protein. Of about 340,000 distinct CDR3 sequences in the sample, around 15% were seen once. V dropped 4 bases and J dropped 0 bases, with 11 bases sitting between them. This CDR3 region has 15 residues. The germline V gene has CDR1 SGHTA and CDR2 FQGTGA. The specimen was PBMCs, mostly from graft donor cells, collected 360 days after TCRalphabeta/CD19-depleted stem cell transplant. The chain links TRBV7-3 to TRBJ2-3; D may be TRBD1 or TRBD2 (5 bases each). The receptor comes from a male patient between 2 and 10 years old who had a stem cell transplant for acute lymphoblastic leukemia, so the T cells may come from the graft donor. The CDR3 here is CASSSLGASTDTQYF. Here the CDR3 DNA reads TGTGCCAGCAGCTCCCTCGGGGCTAGCACAGATACGCAGTATTTT. Full variable domain (outside the CDR3, taken from reference TRBV7-3 and TRBJ2-3): GAGVSQTPSNKVTEKGKYVELRCDPISGHTALYWYRQSLGQGPEFLIYFQGTGAADDSGLPNDRFFAVRPEGSVSTLKIQRTERGDSAVYLCASSSLGASTDTQYFGPGTRLTVL.